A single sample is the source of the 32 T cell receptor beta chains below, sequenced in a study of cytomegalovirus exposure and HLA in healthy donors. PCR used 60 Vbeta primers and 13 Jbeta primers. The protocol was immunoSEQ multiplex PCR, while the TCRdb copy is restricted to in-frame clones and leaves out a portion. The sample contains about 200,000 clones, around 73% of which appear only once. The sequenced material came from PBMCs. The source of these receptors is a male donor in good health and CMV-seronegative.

Here the CDR3 DNA reads TGTGCCAGCAGCCACCGAGCTCTAGCGGGACGTCCCACAGATACGCAGTATTTT. The encoded protein is CASSHRALAGRPTDTQYF. The chain employs TRBV9 and TRBJ2-3, with 9 bases that match TRBD2. CDR1 and CDR2 from the germline V gene are SGDLS and YYNGEE. This CDR3 is 18 amino acids long. The J segment lost 2 bases and the V segment lost 4 bases, leaving 14 bases of the junction unmatched.

The CDR3 protein is CASKRRDMTTDTQYF. The CDR3 DNA reads as TGTGCCAGCAAGCGCCGGGACATGACCACAGATACGCAGTATTTT. The rearrangement links TRBV2 to TRBJ2-3, with D tentatively TRBD1 (6 bases). The CDR3 length is 15 residues. The germline V and J ends were trimmed by 7 bases and 2 bases, with 16 bases remaining between them. Germline CDR1 is SNHLY and CDR2 is FYNNEI.

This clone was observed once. This CDR3 reads CASRRAAGSSYNEQFF. Written as DNA, the CDR3 is TGCGCCAGCAGGCGTGCGGCCGGGAGCTCCTACAATGAGCAGTTCTTC. The V gene is TRBV5-1, the J gene TRBJ2-1; the D gene is possibly TRBD2 (6 bases). CDR1 SGHRS and CDR2 YFSETQ come from the germline V gene. V dropped 5 bases and J dropped 0 bases, with 15 bases sitting between them. The CDR3 is 16 amino acids.

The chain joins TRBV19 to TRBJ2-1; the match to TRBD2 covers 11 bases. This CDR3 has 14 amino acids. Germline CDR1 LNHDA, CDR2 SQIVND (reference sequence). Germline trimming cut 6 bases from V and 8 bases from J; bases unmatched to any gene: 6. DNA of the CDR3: TGTGCCAGTAGCTTAGCGGGAGGGCCGTATGAGCAGTTCTTC. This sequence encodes CASSLAGGPYEQFF.

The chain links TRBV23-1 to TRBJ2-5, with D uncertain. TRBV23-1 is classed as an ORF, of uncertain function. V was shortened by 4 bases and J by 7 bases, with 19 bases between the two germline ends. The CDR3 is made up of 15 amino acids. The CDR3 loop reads CASSRQALTLRTQYF. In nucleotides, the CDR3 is TGCGCCAGCAGTCGGCAGGCCTTGACCCTAAGGACCCAGTACTTC.

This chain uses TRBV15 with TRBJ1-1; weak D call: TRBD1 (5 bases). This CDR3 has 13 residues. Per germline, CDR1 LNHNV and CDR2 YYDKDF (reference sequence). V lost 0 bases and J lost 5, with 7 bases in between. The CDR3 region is CATSRDGGTEAFF. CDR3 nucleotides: TGTGCCACCAGCAGAGATGGGGGGACTGAAGCTTTCTTT.

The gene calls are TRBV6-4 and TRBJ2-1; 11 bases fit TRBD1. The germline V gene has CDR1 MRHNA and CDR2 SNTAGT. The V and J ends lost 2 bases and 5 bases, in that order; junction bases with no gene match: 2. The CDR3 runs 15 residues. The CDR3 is CASSDRDRGNNEQFF. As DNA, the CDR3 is TGTGCCAGCAGTGACCGGGACAGGGGGAACAATGAGCAGTTCTTC.

The CDR3 nucleotides read TGTGCCACTACCAACCGAGACATGACCTACGAGCAGTACTTC. It yields the protein CATTNRDMTYEQYF. This rearrangement joins TRBV6-1 to TRBJ2-7; no clear D gene. The CDR3 is 14 residues long. V was trimmed by 10 bases and J by 2 bases, leaving 18 bases between them. Germline V gives CDR1 MNHNS, CDR2 SASEGT.

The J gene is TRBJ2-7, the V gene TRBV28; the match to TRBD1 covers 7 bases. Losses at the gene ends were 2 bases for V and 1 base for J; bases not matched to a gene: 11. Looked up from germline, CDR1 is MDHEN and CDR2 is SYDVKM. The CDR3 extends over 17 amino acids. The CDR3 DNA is TGTGCCAGCAGTTTAATAACGACCGGGACAGAGTCCTACGAGCAGTACTTC. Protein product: CASSLITTGTESYEQYF.

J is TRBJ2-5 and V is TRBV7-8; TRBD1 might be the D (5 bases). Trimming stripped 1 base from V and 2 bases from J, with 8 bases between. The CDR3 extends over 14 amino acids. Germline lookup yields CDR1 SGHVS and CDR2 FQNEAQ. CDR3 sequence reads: CASSLVGEQETQYF. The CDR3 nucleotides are TGTGCCAGCAGCTTAGTAGGGGAACAAGAGACCCAGTACTTC. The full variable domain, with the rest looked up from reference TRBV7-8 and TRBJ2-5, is GAGVSQSPRYKVAKRGQDVALRCDPISGHVSLFWYQQALGQGPEFLTYFQNEAQLDKSGLPSDRFFAERPEGSVSTLKIQRTQQEDSAVYLCASSLVGEQETQYFGPGTRLLVL.

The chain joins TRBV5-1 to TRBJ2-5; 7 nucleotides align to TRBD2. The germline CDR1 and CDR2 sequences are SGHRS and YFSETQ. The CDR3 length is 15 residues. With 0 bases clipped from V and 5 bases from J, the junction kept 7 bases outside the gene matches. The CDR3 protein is CASSLESGIWETQYF. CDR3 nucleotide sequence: TGCGCCAGCAGCTTGGAGAGCGGGATCTGGGAGACCCAGTACTTC.

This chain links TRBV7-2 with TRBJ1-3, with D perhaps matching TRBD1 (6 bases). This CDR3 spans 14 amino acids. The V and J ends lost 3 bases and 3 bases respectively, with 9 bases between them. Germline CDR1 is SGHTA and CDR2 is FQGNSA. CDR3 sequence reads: CASSLRTDGNTIYF. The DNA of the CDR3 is TGTGCCAGCAGCTTGAGGACAGATGGAAACACCATATATTTT.

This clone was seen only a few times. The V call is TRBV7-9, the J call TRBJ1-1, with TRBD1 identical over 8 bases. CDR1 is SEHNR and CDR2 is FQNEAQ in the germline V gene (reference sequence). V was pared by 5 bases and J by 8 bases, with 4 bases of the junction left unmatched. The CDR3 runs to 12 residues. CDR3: CASSPDREEAFF. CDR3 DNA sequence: TGTGCCAGCAGCCCGGACAGGGAGGAAGCTTTCTTT.

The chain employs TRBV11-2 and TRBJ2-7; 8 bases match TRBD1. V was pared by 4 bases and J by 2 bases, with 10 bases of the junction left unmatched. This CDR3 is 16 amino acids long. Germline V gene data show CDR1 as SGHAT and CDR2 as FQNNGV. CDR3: CASSSKGQGWTYEQYF. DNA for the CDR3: TGTGCCAGCAGCTCCAAAGGACAGGGTTGGACCTACGAGCAGTACTTC.

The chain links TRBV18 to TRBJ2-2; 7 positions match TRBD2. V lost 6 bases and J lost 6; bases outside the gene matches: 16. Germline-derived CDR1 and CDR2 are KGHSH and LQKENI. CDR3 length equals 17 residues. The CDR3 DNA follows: TGTGCCAGCTCTCCAGCCGGGGGGTCCCGACCTCCCGGGGAGCTGTTTTTT. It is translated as CASSPAGGSRPPGELFF.

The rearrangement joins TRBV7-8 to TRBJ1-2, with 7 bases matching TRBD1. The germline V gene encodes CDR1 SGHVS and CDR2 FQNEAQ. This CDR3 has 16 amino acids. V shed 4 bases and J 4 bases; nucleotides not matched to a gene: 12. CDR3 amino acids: CASSSYFRGDTYGYTF. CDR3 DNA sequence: TGTGCCAGCAGCTCGTACTTCAGGGGGGACACCTATGGCTACACCTTC.

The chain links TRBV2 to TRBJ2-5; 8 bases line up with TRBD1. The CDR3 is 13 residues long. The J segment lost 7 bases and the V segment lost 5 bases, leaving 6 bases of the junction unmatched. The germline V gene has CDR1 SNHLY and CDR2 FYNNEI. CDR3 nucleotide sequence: TGTGCCAGCAGTCAGGGGGCGCCGGTGACCCAGTACTTC. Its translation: CASSQGAPVTQYF.

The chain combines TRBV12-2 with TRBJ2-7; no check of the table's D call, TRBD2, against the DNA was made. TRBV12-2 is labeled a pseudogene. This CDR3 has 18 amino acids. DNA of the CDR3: TGTGCAAGTCGCTTAGAAGGACTAGCGTCGGAGATATTGCACGAGCAGTACTTC. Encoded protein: CASRLEGLASEILHEQYF.

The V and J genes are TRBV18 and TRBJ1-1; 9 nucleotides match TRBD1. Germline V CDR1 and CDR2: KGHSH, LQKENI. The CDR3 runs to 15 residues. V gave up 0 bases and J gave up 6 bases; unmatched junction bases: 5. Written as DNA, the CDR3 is TGTGCCAGCTCACCACCTTGGACAGGGGAATCTGAAGCTTTCTTT. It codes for CASSPPWTGESEAFF.

This CDR3 is CASSRDISPYNEQFF. The DNA for the CDR3 is TGCGCCAGCAGCCGGGATATTAGCCCCTACAATGAGCAGTTCTTC. The V and J genes are TRBV10-2 and TRBJ2-1; D might be TRBD2 (5 bases). This CDR3 is built from 15 residues. Trimming cost V 6 bases and J 2 bases, with 14 bases left between them. Germline CDR1 WSHSY, CDR2 SAAADI.

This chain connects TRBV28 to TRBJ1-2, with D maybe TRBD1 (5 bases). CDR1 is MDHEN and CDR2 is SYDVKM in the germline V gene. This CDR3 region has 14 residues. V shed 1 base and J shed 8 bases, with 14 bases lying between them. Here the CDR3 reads CASSLYGAGRGYTF. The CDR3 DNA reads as TGTGCCAGCAGTTTATATGGGGCAGGGAGGGGCTACACCTTC.

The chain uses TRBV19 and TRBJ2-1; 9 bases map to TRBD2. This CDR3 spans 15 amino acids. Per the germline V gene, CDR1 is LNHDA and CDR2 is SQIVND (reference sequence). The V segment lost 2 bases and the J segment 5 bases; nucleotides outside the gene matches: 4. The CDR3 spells CASSIMTSGHNEQFF. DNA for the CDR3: TGTGCCAGTAGTATAATGACTAGCGGACACAATGAGCAGTTCTTC.

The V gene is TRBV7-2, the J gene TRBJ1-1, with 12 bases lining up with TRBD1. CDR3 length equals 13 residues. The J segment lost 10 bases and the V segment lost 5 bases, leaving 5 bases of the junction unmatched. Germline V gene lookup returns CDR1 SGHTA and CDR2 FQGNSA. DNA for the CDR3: TGTGCCAGCAGCGGGGACAGGGGGCTTCCAGCTTTCTTT. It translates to CASSGDRGLPAFF.

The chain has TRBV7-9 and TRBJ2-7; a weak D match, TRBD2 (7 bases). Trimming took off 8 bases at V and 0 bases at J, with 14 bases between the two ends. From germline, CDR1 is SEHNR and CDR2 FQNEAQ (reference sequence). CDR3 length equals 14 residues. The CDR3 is CASSRGGDSYEQYF. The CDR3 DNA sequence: TGTGCCAGCTCCCGAGGGGGGGACTCCTACGAGCAGTACTTC.

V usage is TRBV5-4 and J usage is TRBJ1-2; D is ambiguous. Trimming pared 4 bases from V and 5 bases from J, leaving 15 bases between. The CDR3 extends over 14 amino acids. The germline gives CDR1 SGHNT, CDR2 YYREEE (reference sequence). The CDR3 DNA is TGTGCCAGCAGCGGTTCCGAAGGAGGATATGGCTACACCTTC. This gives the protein CASSGSEGGYGYTF.

The CDR3 bases are TGTGCCAGTAGTGCGGGGACAGGGTCTAAAGCTTTCTTT. Its protein is CASSAGTGSKAFF. The chain has TRBV19 and TRBJ1-1, with TRBD1 matching over 9 bases. The CDR3 is 13 residues long. Germline CDR1 reads LNHDA; CDR2 reads SQIVND (reference sequence). Trimming took 5 bases from V and 9 from J; bases not matched to a gene: 7. Based on the CDR3 plus reference TRBV19 and TRBJ1-1, the full variable domain is DGGITQSPKYLFRKEGQNVTLSCEQNLNHDAMYWYRQDPGQGLRLIYYSQIVNDFQKGDIAEGYSVSREKKESFPLTVTSAQKNPTAFYLCASSAGTGSKAFFGQGTRLTVV.

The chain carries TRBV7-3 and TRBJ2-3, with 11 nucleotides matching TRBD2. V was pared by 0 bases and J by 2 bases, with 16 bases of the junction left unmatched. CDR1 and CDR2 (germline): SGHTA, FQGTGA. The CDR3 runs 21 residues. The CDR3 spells CASSLTSPGLAAPRYTDTQYF. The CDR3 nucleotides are TGTGCCAGCAGCTTAACGTCCCCGGGACTAGCGGCGCCCCGGTACACAGATACGCAGTATTTT.

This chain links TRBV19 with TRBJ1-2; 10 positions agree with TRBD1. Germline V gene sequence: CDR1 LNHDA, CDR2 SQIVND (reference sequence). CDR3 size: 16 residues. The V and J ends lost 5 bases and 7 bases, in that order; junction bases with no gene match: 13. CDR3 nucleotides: TGTGCCAGTAGTGCCCGACAGGGGGCTAGGTCGGGTGGCTACACCTTC. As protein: CASSARQGARSGGYTF. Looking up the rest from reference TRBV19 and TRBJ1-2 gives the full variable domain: DGGITQSPKYLFRKEGQNVTLSCEQNLNHDAMYWYRQDPGQGLRLIYYSQIVNDFQKGDIAEGYSVSREKKESFPLTVTSAQKNPTAFYLCASSARQGARSGGYTFGSGTRLTVV.

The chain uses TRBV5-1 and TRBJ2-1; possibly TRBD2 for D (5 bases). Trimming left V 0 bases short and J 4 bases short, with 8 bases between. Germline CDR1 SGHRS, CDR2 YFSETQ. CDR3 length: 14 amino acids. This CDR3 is CASSLGGGYNEQFF. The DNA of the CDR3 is TGCGCCAGCAGCTTGGGAGGCGGGTACAATGAGCAGTTCTTC.

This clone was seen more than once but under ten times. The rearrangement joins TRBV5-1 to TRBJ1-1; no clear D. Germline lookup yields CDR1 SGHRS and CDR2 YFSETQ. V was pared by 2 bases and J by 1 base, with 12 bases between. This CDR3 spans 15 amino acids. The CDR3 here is CASSFEALGNTEAFF. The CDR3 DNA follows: TGCGCCAGCAGCTTTGAGGCCTTGGGGAACACTGAAGCTTTCTTT. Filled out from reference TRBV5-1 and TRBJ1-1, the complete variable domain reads KAGVTQTPRYLIKTRGQQVTLSCSPISGHRSVSWYQQTPGQGLQFLFEYFSETQRNKGNFPGRFSGRQFSNSRSEMNVSTLELGDSALYLCASSFEALGNTEAFFGQGTRLTVV.

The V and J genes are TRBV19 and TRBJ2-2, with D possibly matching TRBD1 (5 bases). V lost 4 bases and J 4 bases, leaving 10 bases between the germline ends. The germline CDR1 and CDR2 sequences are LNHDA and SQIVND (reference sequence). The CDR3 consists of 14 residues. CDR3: CASSSQGITGELFF. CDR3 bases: TGTGCCAGTAGTAGTCAGGGAATCACCGGGGAGCTGTTTTTT.

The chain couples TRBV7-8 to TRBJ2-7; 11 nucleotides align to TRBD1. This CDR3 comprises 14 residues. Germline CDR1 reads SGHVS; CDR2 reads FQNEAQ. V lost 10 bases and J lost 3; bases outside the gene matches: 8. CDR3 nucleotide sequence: TGTGCCACCTACCGGGGGACAGGGGGCTACGAGCAGTACTTC. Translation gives CATYRGTGGYEQYF.